This TCR beta chain was documented in a study of blood T cell repertoires in COVID-19. TCRdb's copy holds only in-frame clones and misses some; the assay was immunoSEQ multiplex PCR. The data show roughly 60,000 clones, about nine tenths seen once. Per germline, CDR1 MNHNY and CDR2 SVGAGI (reference sequence). This CDR3 comprises 15 residues. V was clipped by 7 bases and J by 0 bases; unmatched bases: 5. This clone appeared once. This sequence joins TRBV6-6 and TRBJ1-3; 8 bases match TRBD1. This receptor was identified in a man aged 40-55 years with COVID-19, enrolled during active disease. Sequencing used peripheral blood. The CDR3 nucleotides are TGTGCCAGCACCGGACAGGGAAGCTCTGGAAACACCATATATTTT. Its protein product is CASTGQGSSGNTIYF.